This is a list of T cell receptor beta chains from one sample in a study of T cells in localized non-small cell lung cancer. Repertoires were generated with immunoSEQ multiplex PCR, while TCRdb's copy carries only in-frame clones and drops some. The sample yields about 40,000 clones, around 81% seen once. The sequenced sample was peripheral blood mononuclear cells, obtained before any cancer treatment. The receptors originated from a male donor older than 55 with stage II lung adenocarcinoma. CDR3s include the opening cysteine and the closing phenylalanine or tryptophan. D genes are given only for firm matches. Part of the rows lack a size; the others show once, few, many or a class for expanded clones.

clone size | D gene | CDR3 length | J gene | V gene | CDR3 protein | CDR3 DNA
- | TRBD2 | 14 | TRBJ2-3 | TRBV7-2 | CASARLAGPDTQYF | TGTGCCAGCGCCAGACTAGCGGGGCCAGATACGCAGTATTTT
- | - | 12 | TRBJ2-1 | TRBV15 | CATSRAKEEQFF | TGTGCCACCAGCAGAGCTAAGGAAGAGCAGTTCTTC
- | TRBD2 | 16 | TRBJ2-1 | TRBV19 | CASSIEGLANNNEQFF | TGTGCCAGTAGTATAGAGGGACTAGCGAATAACAATGAGCAGTTCTTC
- | - | 14 | TRBJ2-5 | TRBV25-1 | CASRQSGSQETQYF | TGTGCCAGCAGGCAGTCTGGCAGCCAAGAGACCCAGTACTTC
- | - | 15 | TRBJ1-3 | TRBV5-1 | CASSLAGAHGNTIYF | TGCGCCAGCAGCTTGGCGGGGGCCCATGGAAACACCATATATTTT
- | - | 14 | TRBJ1-2 | TRBV6-6 | CASSLPQDLYGYTF | TGTGCCAGCAGCCTCCCCCAAGACCTCTATGGCTACACCTTC
- | - | 12 | TRBJ1-1 | TRBV28 | CASSLGLGGAFF | TGTGCCAGCAGTTTAGGCTTAGGTGGAGCTTTCTTT
medium-sized | TRBD2 | 16 | TRBJ2-2 | TRBV6-1 | CASSEVGGAGAGELFF | TGTGCCAGCAGTGAAGTAGGAGGGGCGGGAGCCGGGGAGCTGTTTTTT
few | TRBD1 | 14 | TRBJ1-1 | TRBV12-5 | CASGSGTGGTEAFF | TGTGCTAGTGGTTCGGGGACAGGGGGGACTGAAGCTTTCTTT
- | - | 15 | TRBJ1-1 | TRBV11-2 | CASSFTHAMNTEAFF | TGTGCCAGCAGCTTTACGCACGCCATGAACACTGAAGCTTTCTTT
- | - | 17 | TRBJ1-1 | TRBV7-3 | CASSLLSGGVMNTEAFF | TGTGCCAGCAGCTTATTATCGGGTGGGGTCATGAACACTGAAGCTTTCTTT
once | TRBD1 | 15 | TRBJ2-3 | TRBV10-3 | CAISTSGTATDTQYF | TGTGCCATCAGTACCTCCGGGACAGCCACAGATACGCAGTATTTT
- | TRBD2 | 17 | TRBJ2-3 | TRBV9 | CASSVALGLASTDTQYF | TGTGCCAGCAGCGTAGCTCTAGGACTAGCGAGCACAGATACGCAGTATTTT
- | - | 12 | TRBJ1-1 | TRBV15 | CATGQTNTEAFF | TGTGCCACCGGACAGACGAACACTGAAGCTTTCTTT
- | - | 12 | TRBJ1-1 | TRBV6-5 | CASSSGQTRAFF | TGTGCCAGCAGTTCCGGACAGACCCGGGCTTTCTTT
- | TRBD1 | 12 | TRBJ2-5 | TRBV6-1 | CASSRDRVTQYF | TGTGCCAGCAGCCGGGACAGGGTGACCCAGTACTTC
- | - | 11 | TRBJ2-5 | TRBV7-2 | CASSLIETQYF | TGTGCCAGCAGCTTAATAGAGACCCAGTACTTC
- | - | 15 | TRBJ2-1 | TRBV21-1 | CASSIRDRDFNEQFF | TGTGCCAGCAGCATAAGGGACAGGGACTTCAATGAGCAGTTCTTC
- | - | 13 | TRBJ2-1 | TRBV6-6 | CASGRGAYNEQFF | TGTGCCAGCGGTAGGGGCGCCTACAATGAGCAGTTCTTC
- | - | 15 | TRBJ2-7 | TRBV6-5 | CASTPTLWGSYEQYF | TGTGCCAGCACCCCTACCTTGTGGGGGTCCTACGAGCAGTACTTC
- | - | 12 | TRBJ2-2 | TRBV6-5 | CASSWDTGELFF | TGTGCCAGTTCTTGGGACACCGGGGAGCTGTTTTTT
- | - | 11 | TRBJ2-7 | TRBV20-1 | CSVYTDYEQYF | TGCAGTGTTTACACGGACTACGAGCAGTACTTC
- | - | 13 | TRBJ2-1 | TRBV2 | CASRGRGRNEQFF | TGTGCCAGCAGGGGGCGGGGGCGCAATGAGCAGTTCTTC
- | - | 14 | TRBJ1-5 | TRBV2 | CASSELGGNQPQHF | TGTGCCAGCAGTGAACTAGGGGGCAATCAGCCCCAGCATTTT
- | - | 17 | TRBJ1-2 | TRBV4-1 | CASSQESYGGANYGYTF | TGCGCCAGCAGCCAAGAATCGTACGGGGGCGCTAACTATGGCTACACCTTC
- | - | 15 | TRBJ2-2 | TRBV11-3 | CASSLRSGSTGELFF | TGTGCCAGCAGCTTACGGTCAGGGAGCACCGGGGAGCTGTTTTTT
- | - | 15 | TRBJ1-3 | TRBV4-1 | CASSPQLQIGNTIYF | TGCGCCAGCAGCCCCCAACTCCAGATCGGAAACACCATATATTTT
few | - | 16 | TRBJ2-2 | TRBV19 | CASSIVRTVAAGELFF | TGTGCCAGTAGTATAGTTCGAACGGTAGCGGCCGGGGAGCTGTTTTTT
- | - | 16 | TRBJ1-5 | TRBV7-8 | CASSPLGGGSNQPQHF | TGTGCCAGCAGCCCCTTAGGGGGGGGGAGCAATCAGCCCCAGCATTTT
- | TRBD1 | 14 | TRBJ2-7 | TRBV7-2 | CASSLATGGHEQYF | TGTGCCAGCAGCTTAGCGACAGGGGGTCACGAGCAGTACTTC
- | TRBD1 | 14 | TRBJ1-1 | TRBV5-4 | CASSQLDRGTEAFF | TGTGCCAGCAGCCAATTGGACAGGGGCACTGAAGCTTTCTTT
- | TRBD1 | 12 | TRBJ2-1 | TRBV5-1 | CASSSGQGGQFF | TGCGCCAGCAGCTCAGGACAGGGGGGGCAGTTCTTC
- | - | 16 | TRBJ2-7 | TRBV11-3 | CASSLDSERGDYEQYF | TGTGCCAGCAGCTTAGATAGCGAGCGCGGGGACTACGAGCAGTACTTC
- | TRBD2 | 16 | TRBJ2-1 | TRBV25-1 | CASSPTSPSSYNEQFF | TGTGCCAGCAGTCCGACTAGCCCGAGCTCCTACAATGAGCAGTTCTTC
once | - | 16 | TRBJ2-1 | TRBV28 | CASSLASTSSYNEQFF | TGTGCCAGCAGTTTGGCTAGTACTTCCTCCTACAATGAGCAGTTCTTC
- | - | 16 | TRBJ2-2 | TRBV25-1 | CASSGRPAGGKGELFF | TGTGCCAGCAGTGGACGTCCGGCAGGCGGGAAAGGGGAGCTGTTTTTT
few | - | 11 | TRBJ2-7 | TRBV2 | CASLGAYEQYF | TGTGCCAGCCTCGGGGCTTACGAGCAGTACTTC
once | - | 13 | TRBJ1-2 | TRBV6-6 | CAGMGGLEYGYTF | TGTGCCGGCATGGGGGGCTTGGAATATGGCTACACCTTC
- | - | 12 | TRBJ1-2 | TRBV19 | CASSSQGYGYTF | TGTGCCAGTAGTTCGCAGGGCTATGGCTACACCTTC
- | - | 16 | TRBJ2-7 | TRBV19 | CASSAGTPKNSYEQYF | TGTGCCTCATCGGCGGGGACACCAAAGAACTCCTACGAGCAGTACTTC
- | - | 15 | TRBJ1-3 | TRBV6-1 | CASSDQGTSGNTIYF | TGTGCCAGCAGTGACCAGGGGACCTCTGGAAACACCATATATTTT
- | - | 16 | TRBJ2-7 | TRBV7-9 | CASSLETGSGSYEQYF | TGTGCCAGCAGCTTAGAGACCGGGTCTGGCTCCTACGAGCAGTACTTC
once | TRBD1 | 15 | TRBJ2-7 | TRBV18 | CASSGQGSAIDEQYF | TGTGCCAGCTCGGGACAGGGGTCGGCAATCGACGAGCAGTACTTC
- | TRBD1 | 18 | TRBJ2-2 | TRBV29-1 | CSVEVGRTGTWNTGELFF | TGCAGCGTTGAAGTAGGTAGGACAGGGACTTGGAACACCGGGGAGCTGTTTTTT
- | - | 15 | TRBJ1-1 | TRBV5-1 | CASSFGAGLNTEAFF | TGCGCCAGCAGCTTTGGCGCAGGGCTGAACACTGAAGCTTTCTTT